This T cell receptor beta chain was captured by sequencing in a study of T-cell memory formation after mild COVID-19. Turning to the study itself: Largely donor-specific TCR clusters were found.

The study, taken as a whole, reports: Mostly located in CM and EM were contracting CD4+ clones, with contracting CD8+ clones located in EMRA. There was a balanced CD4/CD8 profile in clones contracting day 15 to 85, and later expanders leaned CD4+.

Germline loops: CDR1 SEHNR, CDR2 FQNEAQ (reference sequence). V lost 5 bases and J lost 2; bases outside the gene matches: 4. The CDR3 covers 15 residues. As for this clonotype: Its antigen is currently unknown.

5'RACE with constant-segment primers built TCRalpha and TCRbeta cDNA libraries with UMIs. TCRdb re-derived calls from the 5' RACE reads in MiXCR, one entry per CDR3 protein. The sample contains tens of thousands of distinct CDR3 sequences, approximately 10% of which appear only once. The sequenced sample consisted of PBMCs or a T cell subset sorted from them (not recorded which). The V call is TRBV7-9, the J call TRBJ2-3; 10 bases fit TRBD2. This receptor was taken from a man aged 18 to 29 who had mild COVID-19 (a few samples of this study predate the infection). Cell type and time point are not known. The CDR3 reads CASSNGLAATDTQYF. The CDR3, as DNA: TGTGCCAGCAGCAACGGACTAGCGGCCACAGATACGCAGTATTTT.